The next 19 T cell receptor beta chains were all read from a single sample in a study of blood T cell repertoires in COVID-19. Measured with immunoSEQ multiplex PCR; TCRdb has only the in-frame clones, and not every one. Of 30,000 to 45,000 clones listed, about 89% are singletons. The sample comprised peripheral blood. The receptors were gathered from a man aged 50 or older with active COVID-19.

The chain employs TRBV18 and TRBJ2-3, with TRBD2 matching 9 bases. The CDR3 contains 14 residues. Germline V gives CDR1 KGHSH, CDR2 LQKENI. V was pared by 2 bases and J by 6 bases, with 3 bases of the junction left unmatched. The CDR3 reads CASSPGLAGDTQYF. The CDR3, as DNA: TGTGCCAGCTCACCAGGGCTAGCGGGGGATACGCAGTATTTT.

The V gene is TRBV4-2, the J gene TRBJ2-7, with a weak D call TRBD2 (5 bases). The V gene's germline CDR1 is LGHNA and CDR2 YNFKEQ. Trimming pared 1 base from V and 5 bases from J, leaving 15 bases between. The CDR3 covers 15 residues. The CDR3 DNA reads TGTGCCAGCAGCCAAGGTGTAGTGAGAGGGAACGAGCAGTACTTC. As protein: CASSQGVVRGNEQYF.

This clone turned up a few times. V and J are TRBV4-3 and TRBJ2-3; 7 bases agree with TRBD1. Per germline, CDR1 LGHNA and CDR2 YSLEER. The CDR3 is 15 residues long. J was trimmed by 4 bases and V by 6 bases; bases with no gene match: 10. CDR3 protein: CASSHGTAAPDTQYF. Written as DNA, the CDR3 is TGCGCCAGCAGTCACGGGACAGCCGCCCCAGATACGCAGTATTTT.

The J gene is TRBJ1-2, the V gene TRBV7-9; no firm D call. V was trimmed by 3 bases and J by 3 bases, leaving 17 bases between them. Germline V gene lookup returns CDR1 SEHNR and CDR2 FQNEAQ (reference sequence). CDR3 length equals 16 residues. CDR3 nucleotides: TGTGCCAGCAGCTTTGTGGGGAGCGTCGTTGACTATGGCTACACCTTC. This sequence encodes CASSFVGSVVDYGYTF.

The chain has TRBV19 and TRBJ1-2, with TRBD1 as a possible D gene (5 bases). The CDR3 spans 11 residues. V lost 5 bases and J lost 5, with 6 bases in between. The germline V gene has CDR1 LNHDA and CDR2 SQIVND (reference sequence). DNA for the CDR3: TGTGCCAGTAGTGCAGGGTATGGCTACACCTTC. Its protein is CASSAGYGYTF.

The V gene is TRBV19, the J gene TRBJ1-2, with 11 bases fitting TRBD1. This CDR3 is built from 18 residues. V shed 6 bases and J 3 bases; nucleotides not matched to a gene: 15. Germline V gene lookup returns CDR1 LNHDA and CDR2 SQIVND (reference sequence). The CDR3 bases are TGTGCCAGTAGATCTTACGGCCATGGGGACAGGGGGGACTATGGCTACACCTTC. Encoded protein: CASRSYGHGDRGDYGYTF.

This rearrangement joins TRBV29-1 to TRBJ2-7; weak D call: TRBD1 (5 bases). V lost 1 base to trimming and J lost 12 bases, with 16 bases between them. This CDR3 region has 12 residues. CDR1 SQVTM and CDR2 ANQGSEA come from the germline V gene. In DNA, the CDR3 is TGCAGCGTTGAAGGCTCTGGGGCTCGGAGGTACTTC. Amino acids: CSVEGSGARRYF.

This chain joins TRBV2 and TRBJ2-3; D is ambiguous. The CDR3 has 12 amino acids. V lost 8 bases and J 5 bases, leaving 11 bases between the germline ends. Per germline, CDR1 SNHLY and CDR2 FYNNEI. Here the CDR3 reads CASSPVRDTQYF. CDR3 in DNA: TGTGCCAGCTCCCCGGTGAGAGATACGCAGTATTTT.

The chain combines TRBV4-2 with TRBJ2-5; tentative D call: TRBD1 (5 bases). CDR1 LGHNA and CDR2 YNFKEQ come from the germline V gene. This CDR3 has 16 amino acids. Deletions cut 1 base from V and 1 base from J, with 13 bases between. CDR3 sequence reads: CASSQGQRRGQETQYF. The DNA of the CDR3 is TGTGCCAGCAGCCAAGGTCAACGAAGGGGCCAAGAGACCCAGTACTTC.

The V and J genes are TRBV19 and TRBJ2-7; 7 nucleotides agree with TRBD1. V lost 6 bases to trimming and J lost 1 base; unmatched junction nucleotides: 6. This CDR3 region has 14 residues. The V gene's germline CDR1 is LNHDA and CDR2 SQIVND (reference sequence). The CDR3 loop reads CASSSGTASYEQYF. The DNA of the CDR3 is TGTGCCAGTAGCTCCGGGACAGCGTCCTACGAGCAGTACTTC.

This chain joins TRBV5-6 and TRBJ1-2; 10 positions match TRBD1. V shed 2 bases and J 8 bases; nucleotides not matched to a gene: 6. From germline, CDR1 is SGHDT and CDR2 YYEEEE. The CDR3 extends over 14 amino acids. The CDR3 nucleotides are TGTGCCAGCAGCTTTGACAGGGGGCGCAGAGGCTACACCTTC. This gives the protein CASSFDRGRRGYTF.

The V and J genes are TRBV5-1 and TRBJ2-3, with 10 bases that match TRBD2. The junction had 8 bases not matched to a gene; V was cut back by 0 bases and J by 1 base. Germline CDR1 SGHRS, CDR2 YFSETQ. The CDR3 runs 18 residues. For the CDR3, the DNA is TGCGCCAGCAGCTTGGTTCTAGCGGGAGAGTTCGGCACAGATACGCAGTATTTT. It translates to CASSLVLAGEFGTDTQYF. Together with reference TRBV5-1 and TRBJ2-3, the CDR3 gives the full variable domain: KAGVTQTPRYLIKTRGQQVTLSCSPISGHRSVSWYQQTPGQGLQFLFEYFSETQRNKGNFPGRFSGRQFSNSRSEMNVSTLELGDSALYLCASSLVLAGEFGTDTQYFGPGTRLTVL.

V usage is TRBV4-2 and J usage is TRBJ1-1; D is ambiguous. Germline CDR1 reads LGHNA; CDR2 reads YNFKEQ. Trimming removed 2 bases at V and 0 bases at J, with 10 bases between. The CDR3 loop spans 15 amino acids. CDR3 nucleotide sequence: TGTGCCAGCAGCCAAACGAAGGGAGTGAACACTGAAGCTTTCTTT. It yields the protein CASSQTKGVNTEAFF.

The chain couples TRBV5-1 to TRBJ2-1, with TRBD1 matching 7 bases. The CDR3 has 15 residues. Germline V gene sequence: CDR1 SGHRS, CDR2 YFSETQ. V trimming: 5 bases; J trimming: 4 bases; junction bases outside the gene matches: 9. CDR3 residues: CASRSGTDTYNEQFF. The CDR3 DNA reads as TGCGCCAGCAGATCCGGGACAGATACTTACAATGAGCAGTTCTTC.

The chain carries TRBV5-1 and TRBJ1-1; maybe TRBD1 (5 bases). V was clipped by 2 bases and J by 0 bases, with 11 bases between them. This CDR3 has 15 amino acids. CDR1 and CDR2 from the germline V gene are SGHRS and YFSETQ. Here the CDR3 DNA reads TGCGCCAGCAGCTTCCGGGGGTCCATGAACACTGAAGCTTTCTTT. It yields the protein CASSFRGSMNTEAFF. Filled out from reference TRBV5-1 and TRBJ1-1, the complete variable domain reads KAGVTQTPRYLIKTRGQQVTLSCSPISGHRSVSWYQQTPGQGLQFLFEYFSETQRNKGNFPGRFSGRQFSNSRSEMNVSTLELGDSALYLCASSFRGSMNTEAFFGQGTRLTVV.

The chain joins TRBV2 to TRBJ2-1; perhaps TRBD2 as D (6 bases). CDR1 is SNHLY, CDR2 FYNNEI, per germline. Trimming left V 6 bases short and J 7 bases short, with 7 bases between. The CDR3 is made up of 11 amino acids. The CDR3 DNA sequence: TGTGCCAGCAGGCGGGAAAATGAGCAGTTCTTC. Its translation: CASRRENEQFF.

This clone was counted between two and nine times. The rearrangement uses TRBV4-2 and TRBJ2-4; possibly TRBD1 for D (6 bases). The V end lost 1 base, the J end lost 2 bases, and 15 bases lay between the germline ends. CDR1 is LGHNA and CDR2 is YNFKEQ in the germline V gene. The CDR3 is 17 residues long. The CDR3 protein is CASSQVGQGYSKNIQYF. CDR3 DNA sequence: TGTGCCAGCAGCCAAGTAGGCCAGGGGTATTCCAAAAACATTCAGTACTTC.

V and J are TRBV19 and TRBJ1-5; D is unclear. The CDR3 contains 14 residues. Germline-derived CDR1 and CDR2 are LNHDA and SQIVND (reference sequence). Trimming stripped 1 base from V and 6 bases from J, with 10 bases between. This CDR3 is CASSIGVAGQPQHF. CDR3 nucleotide sequence: TGTGCCAGTAGTATAGGCGTCGCGGGTCAGCCCCAGCATTTT.

The J gene is TRBJ2-6, the V gene TRBV18, with 7 positions matching TRBD1. V lost 2 bases and J lost 0; bases outside the gene matches: 1. The CDR3 contains 16 residues. CDR1 and CDR2 (germline): KGHSH, LQKENI. The CDR3 region has the DNA TGTGCCAGCTCACCAGACAGGGCCTCTGGGGCCAACGTCCTGACTTTC. Protein product: CASSPDRASGANVLTF.